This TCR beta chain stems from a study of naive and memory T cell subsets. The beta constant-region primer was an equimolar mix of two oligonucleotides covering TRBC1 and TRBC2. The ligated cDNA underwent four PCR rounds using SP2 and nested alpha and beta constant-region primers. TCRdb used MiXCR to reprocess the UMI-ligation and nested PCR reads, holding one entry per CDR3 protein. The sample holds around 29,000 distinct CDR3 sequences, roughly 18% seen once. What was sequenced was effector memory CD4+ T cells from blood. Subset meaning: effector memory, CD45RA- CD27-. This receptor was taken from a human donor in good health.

CDR3 residues: CASSQDWGGAEQYF. DNA of the CDR3: TGCGCCAGCAGCCAAGATTGGGGAGGTGCCGAGCAGTACTTC. This chain links TRBV4-3 with TRBJ2-7, with a possible D match to TRBD2 (6 bases). This CDR3 is built from 14 residues. Germline V gene data show CDR1 as LGHNA and CDR2 as YSLEER. Between the trimmed V and J ends, which lost 0 bases and 6 bases, there was a span of 12 bases.